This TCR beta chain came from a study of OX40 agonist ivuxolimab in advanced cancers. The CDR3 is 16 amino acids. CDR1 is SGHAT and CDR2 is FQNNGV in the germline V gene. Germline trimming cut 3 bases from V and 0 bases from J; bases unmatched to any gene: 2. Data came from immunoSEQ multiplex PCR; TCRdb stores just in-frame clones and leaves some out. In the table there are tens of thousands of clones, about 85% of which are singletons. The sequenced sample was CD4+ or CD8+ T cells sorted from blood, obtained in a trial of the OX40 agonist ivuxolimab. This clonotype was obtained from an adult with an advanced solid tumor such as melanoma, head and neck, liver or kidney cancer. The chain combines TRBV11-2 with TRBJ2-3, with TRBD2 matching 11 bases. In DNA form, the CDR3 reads TGTGCCAGCAGCTTGAGACTAGCGGGGAGCACAGATACGCAGTATTTT. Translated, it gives CASSLRLAGSTDTQYF.